This TCR beta chain stems from a study of blood T cell repertoires in COVID-19. Study at large: Both acute and convalescent COVID-19 samples were obtained from the United States, Italy and Spain.

Enrollees, about 18 to 95 years old, lived in about two dozen US areas. Cohort 3 recovered donors had two negative PCRs, clearance, or symptom resolution. Original processing methods: Nucleated cell counts were estimated from reference gene primer amplification. The assay was immunoSEQ multiplex PCR, and TCRdb's table has in-frame clones only and misses some. V and J calls and clone size are as listed in that table; D and trimming were resolved from the DNA. In the table there are about 320,000 clones, around 90% of which are singletons. The sequenced sample consisted of PBMCs or T cells enriched from blood (not recorded which). This TCR was recovered from a man aged 25-45 years who had recovered from COVID-19.

Here the CDR3 reads CASSGPGGDNEQFF. The CDR3 DNA reads TGTGCCAGCAGTGGTCCGGGGGGGGACAATGAGCAGTTCTTC. The chain employs TRBV25-1 and TRBJ2-1; TRBD2 matches 8 bases. Germline lookup yields CDR1 MGHDK and CDR2 SYGVNS. The CDR3 length is 14 residues. The V segment lost 4 bases and the J segment 5 bases; nucleotides outside the gene matches: 4.